This TCR beta chain was recovered during a study of PD-1 blockade in classical Hodgkin lymphoma. Time point of the sample: newly diagnosed, previously untreated cHL patient sample. Magnetic negative selection was used to purify CD4+ T cells from PBMCs that had been thawed. Acting as the comparison were PBMCs from newly diagnosed, untreated classical Hodgkin lymphoma. This clone occurred a few times. CDR1 and CDR2 from the germline V gene are MNHEY and SMNVEV (reference sequence). The CDR3 contains 14 residues. Trimming took 0 bases from V and 4 from J, leaving 9 bases between them. Here immunoSEQ multiplex PCR was the method, and the copy in TCRdb shows in-frame clones only, minus some. The sample includes approximately 25,000 clones, more than 80% of them seen just once.

The TCR was taken from a human donor with classical Hodgkin lymphoma. Source material: CD4+ T cells from blood. J is TRBJ1-1 and V is TRBV27; possibly TRBD1 for D (5 bases). This CDR3 reads CASSLSPGGTEAFF. CDR3 in DNA: TGTGCCAGCAGTTTATCCCCTGGGGGCACTGAAGCTTTCTTT.